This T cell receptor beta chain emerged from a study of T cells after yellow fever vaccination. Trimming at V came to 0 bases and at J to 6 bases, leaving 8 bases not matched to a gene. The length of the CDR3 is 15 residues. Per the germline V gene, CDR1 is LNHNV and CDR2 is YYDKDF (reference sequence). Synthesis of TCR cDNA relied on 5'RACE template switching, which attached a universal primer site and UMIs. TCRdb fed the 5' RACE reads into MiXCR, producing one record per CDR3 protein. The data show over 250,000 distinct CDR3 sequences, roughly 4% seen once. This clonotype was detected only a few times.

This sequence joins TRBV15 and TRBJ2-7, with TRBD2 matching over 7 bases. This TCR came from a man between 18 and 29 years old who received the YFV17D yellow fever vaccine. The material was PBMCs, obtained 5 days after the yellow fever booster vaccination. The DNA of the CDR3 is TGTGCCACCAGCAGAGATGTGGGGGGACTAAGCGAGCAGTACGTC. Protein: CATSRDVGGLSEQYV.